These T cell receptor beta chains were read from a single sample in a study of blood T cell repertoires in COVID-19. The method was immunoSEQ multiplex PCR; TCRdb's version includes in-frame clones alone and lacks a portion of them. The repertoire holds roughly 200,000 clones, 70% to 90% seen once, with over 2.5% in the top ten. Sample: peripheral blood. The receptors come from a man aged 60 to 69 with acute or convalescent COVID-19. CDR3s include the opening cysteine and the closing phenylalanine or tryptophan. Each record gives: V gene, D gene, clone size, J gene, CDR3 protein, CDR3 DNA. The D gene is left open where the match is weak. Some rows mark clone size as missing; the rest say once, few, many or name a class of expanded clone.

TRBV7-2	.	.	TRBJ2-7	CASSQGPTYEQYF	TGTGCCAGCAGCCAGGGGCCGACCTACGAGCAGTACTTC
TRBV5-1	.	.	TRBJ1-2	CASSLIGDKNYGYTF	TGCGCCAGCAGCTTGATAGGAGATAAAAACTATGGCTACACCTTC
TRBV19	.	.	TRBJ2-1	CASSPQSSGTRGNEQFF	TGTGCCAGTAGTCCCCAATCTAGCGGCACCAGGGGCAATGAGCAGTTCTTC
TRBV2	TRBD1	.	TRBJ2-2	CASTGTGKHTGELFF	TGTGCCAGCACCGGGACAGGGAAGCACACCGGGGAGCTGTTTTTT
TRBV9	TRBD2	.	TRBJ2-1	CASSVIGGGNHNEQFF	TGTGCCAGCAGCGTAATCGGCGGGGGGAACCACAATGAGCAGTTCTTC
TRBV21-1	.	.	TRBJ2-2	CASSKAVGLAGVYTGELFF	TGTGCCAGCAGCAAAGCTGTAGGGCTAGCGGGAGTTTATACCGGGGAGCTGTTTTTT
TRBV4-3	TRBD2	.	TRBJ2-2	CASSLFRAGARTGELFF	TGCGCCAGCAGCCTCTTCAGAGCGGGGGCTAGAACCGGGGAGCTGTTTTTT
TRBV4-2	TRBD2	few	TRBJ2-5	CASSRRGGQQETQYF	TGTGCCAGCAGCCGCCGGGGGGGGCAGCAAGAGACCCAGTACTTC
TRBV5-1	.	.	TRBJ1-3	CASSLTASGNTIYF	TGCGCCAGCAGCTTAACAGCCTCTGGAAACACCATATATTTT
TRBV5-1	TRBD1	.	TRBJ1-2	CASSTGQAGYTF	TGCGCCAGCAGCACAGGACAGGCCGGCTACACCTTC
TRBV3-1/TRBV3-2	TRBD2	few	TRBJ2-1	CASSQTSGRTNEQFF	TGTGCCAGCAGCCAGACTAGCGGGAGGACCAATGAGCAGTTCTTC
TRBV6-1	.	.	TRBJ2-7	CASSEGYGHRYEQYF	TGTGCCAGCAGTGAAGGTTACGGTCACCGCTACGAGCAGTACTTC
TRBV9	TRBD2	few	TRBJ2-3	CASSERPSGRTDTQYF	TGTGCCAGCAGCGAACGCCCTAGCGGGAGGACAGATACGCAGTATTTT
TRBV7-9	.	.	TRBJ1-5	CASSLLGANQPQHF	TGTGCCAGCAGCTTACTTGGGGCTAATCAGCCCCAGCATTTT
TRBV19	.	.	TRBJ2-1	CASSSTGYNEQFF	TGTGCCAGTAGTTCTACAGGGTACAATGAGCAGTTCTTC
TRBV3-1/TRBV3-2	TRBD2	.	TRBJ2-1	CASSPEAGWAYNEQFF	TGTGCCAGCAGCCCAGAAGCGGGATGGGCCTACAATGAGCAGTTCTTC
TRBV28	.	.	TRBJ1-1	CASSPTDTNTEAFF	TGTGCCAGCAGTCCCACGGACACAAACACTGAAGCTTTCTTT
TRBV7-8	.	.	TRBJ2-2	CASSLAGPSTGELFF	TGTGCCAGCAGCTTAGCGGGCCCTTCCACCGGGGAGCTGTTTTTT
TRBV10-3	.	.	TRBJ1-1	CAISEREAGNTEAFF	TGTGCCATCAGTGAGCGTGAGGCCGGGAACACTGAAGCTTTCTTT
TRBV7-3	.	.	TRBJ2-2	CASSSPDRLGTGELFF	TGTGCCAGCAGCTCCCCTGACAGGTTAGGGACCGGGGAGCTGTTTTTT
TRBV27	TRBD2	.	TRBJ2-1	CASRASGSISGEQFF	TGTGCCAGCAGAGCTAGCGGGAGTATCTCCGGTGAGCAGTTCTTC
TRBV27	.	.	TRBJ1-6	CASSLYFGATGSPLHF	TGTGCCAGCAGTTTATATTTCGGAGCTACAGGGTCACCCCTCCACTTT
TRBV6-6	.	.	TRBJ1-4	CASSFDQGSIEKLFF	TGTGCCAGCAGCTTCGACCAGGGAAGTATTGAAAAACTGTTTTTT
TRBV6-5	.	few	TRBJ1-2	CASSLKTYNYGYTF	TGTGCCAGCAGTTTAAAGACTTATAACTATGGCTACACCTTC
TRBV4-1	.	.	TRBJ1-5	CASSQDSPRAASQPQHF	TGCGCCAGCAGCCAAGATTCCCCCAGGGCCGCCAGTCAGCCCCAGCATTTT
TRBV28	TRBD1	once	TRBJ2-1	CASSLQDRGPYNEQFF	TGTGCCAGCAGTTTACAGGACAGGGGGCCATACAATGAGCAGTTCTTC
TRBV19	.	.	TRBJ2-7	CATQRTRDSSSYEQYF	TGTGCCACCCAAAGGACCCGGGACTCGAGCTCCTACGAGCAGTACTTC
TRBV28	TRBD1	.	TRBJ1-5	CASSPPGQGNQPQHF	TGTGCCAGCAGTCCGCCCGGACAGGGCAATCAGCCCCAGCATTTT
TRBV7-9	TRBD2	.	TRBJ2-1	CASSLALAGGHEQFF	TGTGCCAGCAGCTTAGCTCTAGCGGGAGGGCATGAGCAGTTCTTC
TRBV5-8	.	.	TRBJ1-2	CASSPRGRDTSYGYTF	TGTGCCAGCAGCCCCCGGGGTCGGGACACCAGTTATGGCTACACCTTC
TRBV7-3	.	.	TRBJ2-3	CASSLSGYGTDTQYF	TGTGCCAGCAGCTTAAGCGGGTACGGCACAGATACGCAGTATTTT
TRBV11-3	.	.	TRBJ2-3	CASSLGTGEGTDTQYF	TGTGCCAGCAGCTTAGGAACAGGGGAGGGCACAGATACGCAGTATTTT
TRBV2	TRBD1	.	TRBJ2-3	CASSERQGRSTDTQYF	TGTGCCAGCAGTGAAAGACAGGGGAGGAGCACAGATACGCAGTATTTT
TRBV4-2	TRBD1	.	TRBJ2-2	CASSQGQGVTGELFF	TGTGCCAGCAGCCAAGGACAGGGTGTGACCGGGGAGCTGTTTTTT
TRBV7-6	TRBD2	.	TRBJ2-1	CASSFSGRALEEQFF	TGTGCCAGCAGCTTTAGCGGGAGGGCCTTGGAGGAGCAGTTCTTC
TRBV28	.	.	TRBJ1-5	CASSFGQLSNQPQHF	TGTGCCAGCAGTTTCGGACAGCTTAGCAATCAGCCCCAGCATTTT
TRBV6-6	TRBD1	once	TRBJ1-2	CASSGQRASDRDGYTF	TGTGCCAGCAGTGGACAGCGGGCCTCGGACAGGGATGGCTACACCTTC
TRBV19	.	.	TRBJ2-2	CASSIRGYGGELFF	TGTGCCAGTAGTATAAGGGGGTACGGCGGGGAGCTGTTTTTT
TRBV10-2	TRBD1	.	TRBJ1-5	CASSPGTGGNQPQHF	TGCGCCAGCAGCCCCGGGACAGGGGGCAATCAGCCCCAGCATTTT
TRBV4-3	TRBD1	.	TRBJ2-7	CASSRDRRYEQYF	TGCGCCAGCAGTCGGGACAGGCGCTACGAGCAGTACTTC
TRBV11-2	.	.	TRBJ2-1	CASRLGDTNYNEQFF	TGTGCCAGCAGGTTAGGGGACACCAACTACAATGAGCAGTTCTTC
TRBV28	.	once	TRBJ1-2	CASSLQGGYGYTF	TGTGCCAGCAGTTTACAAGGGGGCTATGGCTACACCTTC
TRBV6-1	.	once	TRBJ2-7	CASSEVEASRAGEQYF	TGTGCCAGCAGTGAAGTAGAGGCTAGCAGAGCTGGTGAGCAGTACTTC
TRBV5-1	TRBD2	.	TRBJ2-2	CASSQRLAGSTNGELFF	TGCGCCAGCAGCCAAAGACTAGCGGGGAGTACGAACGGGGAGCTGTTTTTT
TRBV11-2	.	.	TRBJ1-2	CASSSRDTVYGYTF	TGTGCCAGCAGCTCCCGGGACACCGTCTATGGCTACACCTTC
TRBV9	TRBD1	.	TRBJ1-5	CASSVGQGRNQPQHF	TGTGCCAGCAGCGTGGGACAGGGACGCAATCAGCCCCAGCATTTT
TRBV10-3	TRBD1	.	TRBJ2-7	CAISFSGTGGHEQYF	TGTGCCATCAGTTTTTCCGGGACAGGGGGCCACGAGCAGTACTTC
TRBV5-1	.	.	TRBJ2-3	CASSLATFGRESTDTQYF	TGCGCCAGCAGCTTGGCCACTTTTGGACGGGAAAGCACAGATACGCAGTATTTT
TRBV5-4	TRBD1	many	TRBJ1-2	CASSSRTGANYGYTF	TGTGCCAGCAGCTCGCGGACAGGGGCTAACTATGGCTACACCTTC